The source of this TCR beta chain is a study of cytomegalovirus exposure and HLA in healthy donors (dated by TCRdb to 2016 to 2017). At the level of the whole study: An earlier analysis of some 500 of the donors reported more than 250 Gb of sequence data and 117 million unique TCR beta sequences from roughly 180 million T cells. Among 300 to 450 genotyped donors of the cohort, an average of about 240,000 unique TCR beta nucleotide sequences were sequenced per donor, around 20% of them non-productive. An early release that covered some 640 HLA-typed donors contained around 330 gigabases of sequencing data and 75 million to 100 million unique TCR sequences. Every repertoire in the discovery cohort had been generated on one and the same sequencing platform. Typing coverage varied by locus: roughly 629-630 donors for A, B, C, DRB1 and DQB1; under 550 for DQA1; 600 to 610 for DPA1; some 470 for DPB1. The study aimed to test whether cataloging public T cell receptors could reveal signatures of past pathogen exposure. In a later genetic analysis, genome-wide SNP genotypes for about three fifths of the roughly 670 donors were used, and that subset was treated as a discovery cohort. The study combined high-throughput TCR immunosequencing, statistical association of individual TCRs with disease status, and machine learning to predict cytomegalovirus infection status. Alongside the repertoire data, information on donor age, sex, ethnicity and CMV serostatus was compiled. An earlier analysis of some 500 of the donors used high-throughput TCR beta sequencing to judge whether each TCR beta V gene segment behaved as functional or pseudogenic. A separate validation cohort of 100 to 150 different subjects was used in addition to the approximately 700-subject first cohort. The genetic ancestry cluster associated with self-reported Caucasian donors included about four fifths of the 300 to 400 genotyped donors. Both class I and class II loci were covered by HLA typing, at four-digit resolution. Rather than drawing on any new phenotypic data, the later analysis identified candidate immune exposures from TCR beta sequences and the way those sequences occurred across donors. Because of strong linkage in the cohort, four to six DR-DQ haplotypes were treated as single units for association and clustering. The study profiled the T cell repertoires of fewer than 850 subjects by immunosequencing and related them to cytomegalovirus serostatus. A later analysis re-examined previously published TCR beta repertoires from 500 to 700 donors and added high-resolution HLA genotyping to investigate patterns of TCR occurrence.

This clone was seen a single time. Its antigen is still unknown. Base qualities were left out, and no much larger clone turns up one base away. The cohort consisted of 670 or so healthy bone marrow donors. All cohort members were sampled while nominally healthy, although unrecorded immune exposures were likely present. The donor tested CMV seropositive, placing the donor among the roughly 300 seropositive members of the cohort. Each donor provided a peripheral blood sample, and peripheral blood mononuclear cells were used for TCR beta sequencing. The Qiagen DNeasy Blood Extraction Kit was used to extract genomic DNA from the blood cell samples. Beyond this particular receptor, the publication reports: In the study, about 150 TCR beta chains were listed as associated with cytomegalovirus. An earlier analysis of around 540 of the donors showed that most TCR beta V segments appeared in productive rearrangements either about 87% or about 30% of the time, which broadly matched IMGT annotations. A few of the identified cytomegalovirus-associated TCR beta chains were confirmed in vitro to be specific for cytomegalovirus antigens. Most TCR sequences were seen in very few donors, while some public TCRs were found in many individuals. Because the 87-base-pair reads could not distinguish some IMGT-functional V segments, including TRBV6-2 and TRBV6-3, those segments were excluded. Linkage disequilibrium might explain the correlated functional status among segregating V segments, but an unknown experimental factor could not be excluded. Because HLA typing was missing for some donors at each locus, association tests included only the typed subset. According to a later analysis, most CMV-associated TCR beta chains appeared to be HLA-restricted, and the HLA associations seemed to be driven largely by CMV exposure. In a later analysis, several top co-occurrence clusters were reported to appear linked to parvovirus B19, influenza, CMV and Epstein-Barr virus. In a later analysis, TCR association rates were found to vary across HLA loci, with the most associated TCRs seen for DRB1 alleles and the fewest for HLA-C alleles. A group of highly shared sequence variants was considered likely to be a technical artifact of the sequencing pipeline. According to the authors, the approach could potentially be generalized to other disease states and immunological phenotypes. Assigning TCR associations to individual alleles was difficult when HLA alleles, especially DR and DQ, strongly co-occurred. The cohort was sequenced for TCR beta chains only, and without alpha or paired-chain data the features that could be detected were limited. In a later analysis, HLA-associated TCR beta chains showed more clonal expansion and lower generation probabilities than non-associated chains that were equally common. Presence/absence analyses assumed roughly uniform sequencing depth across donors, an assumption that may not hold. For the cohort, immune exposure information was limited to CMV serostatus. A further reported finding was that TCR beta sequences accurately predicted the HLA-A and HLA-B alleles for most subjects in the first cohort. A later analysis associated around 16,000 TCR beta sequences with specific HLA alleles at a false discovery rate of 0.05. V-gene and J-gene trimming of TCR beta chains was associated with a missense DCLRE1C variant in a later genetic analysis, and the association was replicated in an independent cohort. A later genetic analysis reported fewer N-insertions in productive TCRs among donors in an Asian-associated ancestry cluster than the roughly 640-donor mean. Because counts were too low, seventeen rarely observed V segments, including chromosome 9 orphons, were excluded from the earlier analysis of 587 of the donors. Cytomegalovirus status was reported to be diagnosed by the classifier with high specificity and sensitivity in both the original and validation cohorts.

To prepare the library, the immunoSEQ multiplex PCR assay was applied. For the multiplex PCR, a mixture combining 60 forward primers for TCR Vbeta segments and 13 reverse primers for TCR Jbeta segments was used. The CDR3 region of rearranged TCR beta genes was amplified from genomic DNA by a multiplex PCR assay. The amplified TCR beta libraries were sequenced on the Illumina HiSeq System as 87-base-pair reads. The study's own analysis went as follows. A later analysis tallied 80 million to 95 million unique TCR beta chains across the 600 to 700 repertoires, and about 12 million of those chains were shared by two or more donors. A nearest-neighbor algorithm error-corrected the raw reads and collapsed the reads into unique sequences, merging closely related sequences to remove PCR and sequencing errors. Alignment of CDR3 sequences to IMGT reference sequences was used to assign V, D and J gene segments. For a sequence to be retained, a match of at least six nucleotides to both a V gene segment and a J gene segment was required. Rearrangements were called productive when the CDR3 lacked stop codons and stayed in frame with V and J; all others were non-productive. CDR3 was defined by IMGT convention, running from the second conserved V-encoded cysteine to the conserved J-encoded phenylalanine. The earlier analysis of about 640 of the donors excluded any sequence lacking an unambiguous match to a single V gene segment. An earlier analysis of almost 600 of the donors classified V segments as functional when productive rearrangements were above 56.7% and as segregating when the standard deviation between donors was above 5%. A statistical classification framework was developed to diagnose cytomegalovirus status using the catalog of TCR beta chain sequences. In a later analysis, V and J genes were assigned by comparing TCR nucleotide sequences against IMGT/GENE-DB human TR gene sequences. A later analysis assigned CDR3 sequences and most-parsimonious VDJ recombination scenarios with the TCRdist pipeline. In a later analysis, every TCR beta chain was defined by the combination of its CDR3 amino acid sequence and its V-gene family, and reads without a unique V-gene family were dropped. To address suspected cross-contamination and a sequencing artifact, a later analysis removed 550 to 750 highly shared, low-generation-probability nucleotide sequences. For each public chain, a later analysis derived a clonal expansion index from normalized ranks of inferred template counts within each repertoire. A later analysis computed generation probabilities with a VDJ recombination model fitted to out-of-frame rearrangements, and checked the results against IGoR. A later analysis scored TCR-TCR, TCR-HLA and TCR-CMV co-occurrence with hypergeometric tests, applying a repertoire-size bias correction to TCR pairs. False discovery rates were estimated in a later analysis by permuting HLA or CMV assignments 20 times. A later analysis grouped co-occurring TCRs with DBSCAN, adding TCRdist sequence similarity when clustering within HLA-allele-positive subsets. Repertoires with fewer than 30,000 or more than 120,000 public chains, plus five repertoires with anomalous nucleotide sharing, were excluded from co-occurrence clustering. Held by TCRdb, this immuneACCESS table contains in-frame sequences only and omits some clones. Under half of the omission traces to an unresolved V gene where checked; the cause of the rest is unknown. The V and J calls and the clone size are those of that table, but D and trimming were determined from the DNA. Across this sample there are approximately 77,000 clones, with about 66% seen only once. The leading ten clones occupy roughly 4.9% of the sample.

The CDR3 sequence holds 12 residues, the cysteine and phenylalanine included. Only CDR3 DNA remains: 36 bases, in frame from the first base. V was cut back by 4 bases and J by 5 bases, leaving a gap of 9 bases between them. In the germline V gene, CDR1 corresponds to SGDLS and CDR2 to YYNGEE. The source material was PBMCs. This clonotype originated in a man aged 60 to 75 in good health and CMV-seropositive. This sequence uses TRBV9 and TRBJ1-1, with TRBD1 tentatively as D gene (6 bases match). The CDR3 protein sequence reads: CASSPQGTEAFF. The DNA sequence is TGTGCCAGCAGCCCCCAGGGGACTGAAGCTTTCTTT.